This T cell receptor beta chain appears in the sequencing data of a study of shared clonotypes between healthy human individuals. Regarding the study as a whole: Specimens sampled were limited to blood, with tissue repertoires likely differing. A generally larger estimated richness was seen in naive subsets than in memory subsets.

In the original workflow: As immunoSEQ supplied junction-only sequences (without quality scores), filtering differed. Clones were read by immunoSEQ multiplex PCR, and TCRdb kept only the in-frame ones, dropping some. The V and J calls and clone size were taken over from that table, and D and trimming were inferred from the DNA. The top ten clones hold 0.39% of a sample with 2.3 million or so clones, more than 80% of them seen once. This clone was detected once. Antigen unknown. The identical CDR3 is also encoded by other nucleotide sequences in the sample. Deletions cut 8 bases from V and 3 bases from J, with 15 bases between. The germline V gene encodes CDR1 MDHEN and CDR2 SYDVKM. There are 14 residues in the CDR3.

The sample consisted of naive CD4+ T cells from PBMCs. Specified subset: CD45RA+ positively selected. The V gene is TRBV28, the J gene TRBJ2-3; possible D gene TRBD2, 7 bases. The receptor was derived from a man between 18 and 29 years old in good health. Some clones in this sample may be carry-over from other donors' samples. The CDR3 DNA sequence: TGTGCCAGCCTGGGGGGGCGCGGGACAGATACGCAGTATTTT. Its protein product is CASLGGRGTDTQYF.